The rows below give T cell receptor beta chains drawn from one sample of a study of technical replicates of blood from several donors. Data came from immunoSEQ multiplex PCR; TCRdb stores just in-frame clones and leaves some out. The sample has some 83,000 clones, around 92% seen once; the top ten hold 0.4% to 0.45%. The sample was T cells isolated from PBMCs. The receptors originated from a human donor in good health. Both conserved end residues are part of each CDR3. A D gene is named only where the DNA matches it firmly. Size tells how often a clone was seen (once, few, many) or the class of an expanded clone, and some rows leave it out.

CDR3 protein,CDR3 DNA,D gene,J gene,V gene,CDR3 length,clone size
CASTGSSYNEQFF,TGTGCCAGCACCGGGAGCTCCTACAATGAGCAGTTCTTC,-,TRBJ2-1,TRBV9,13,once
CAIGGASGYEQYF,TGTGCCATCGGTGGGGCTAGCGGCTACGAGCAGTACTTC,TRBD2,TRBJ2-7,TRBV10-3,13,once
CASSKVGRTSGSRFSYNEQFF,TGTGCCAGCAGCAAAGTGGGTCGGACTAGCGGGAGTCGGTTCTCCTACAATGAGCAGTTCTTC,-,TRBJ2-1,TRBV21-1,21,-
CASSETSNYGYTF,TGTGCCAGCAGTGAAACTTCTAACTATGGCTACACCTTC,-,TRBJ1-2,TRBV6-4,13,-
CASSNRGQDYEQYF,TGTGCCAGTAGCAATAGAGGACAGGACTACGAGCAGTACTTC,TRBD1,TRBJ2-7,TRBV19,14,-
CASSYSVGTEAFF,TGTGCCAGCAGTTACTCGGTCGGCACTGAAGCTTTCTTT,-,TRBJ1-1,TRBV28,13,-
CAWSPQGEGAFF,TGTGCCTGGAGTCCACAGGGGGAAGGGGCTTTCTTT,TRBD1,TRBJ1-1,TRBV30,12,-
CAWSPGTGGATGELFF,TGTGCCTGGAGCCCTGGGACAGGGGGCGCGACCGGGGAGCTGTTTTTT,TRBD1,TRBJ2-2,TRBV30,16,once
CASGQGEYGYTF,TGTGCCAGCGGACAGGGGGAGTATGGCTACACCTTC,TRBD1,TRBJ1-2,TRBV4-2,12,-
CASSLQDSYEQYF,TGCGCCAGCAGCCTCCAGGACTCCTACGAGCAGTACTTC,-,TRBJ2-7,TRBV5-1,13,-
CASRLGQFYNEQFF,TGTGCCAGCAGACTCGGACAGTTCTACAATGAGCAGTTCTTC,-,TRBJ2-1,TRBV28,14,-
CASSPRDRLVQPQHF,TGTGCCAGTAGTCCTCGGGACAGATTGGTCCAGCCCCAGCATTTT,TRBD1,TRBJ1-5,TRBV19,15,-
CASSPGRRTSYNEQFF,TGTGCCAGCAGTCCCGGGAGACGGACCTCCTACAATGAGCAGTTCTTC,-,TRBJ2-1,TRBV7-9,16,-
CASSLIGRELYYGYTF,TGTGCCAGCAGTTTAATCGGACGGGAACTATACTATGGCTACACCTTC,-,TRBJ1-2,TRBV28,16,-
CASSQDRLAGVSGELFF,TGTGCCAGCAGCCAAGATCGGCTAGCGGGAGTCTCCGGGGAGCTGTTTTTT,TRBD2,TRBJ2-2,TRBV4-2,17,-
CASTYAGTGVTDTQYF,TGTGCCAGCACCTATGCCGGGACAGGGGTCACAGATACGCAGTATTTT,TRBD1,TRBJ2-3,TRBV27,16,once
CSVEDLGSQVRRTEAFF,TGCAGCGTTGAAGATCTAGGTAGTCAGGTAAGGAGGACTGAAGCTTTCTTT,-,TRBJ1-1,TRBV29-1,17,-
CASSPSGVAGELFF,TGTGCCAGCAGTCCTTCAGGGGTGGCCGGGGAGCTGTTTTTT,-,TRBJ2-2,TRBV28,14,-
CASSSLDREAFF,TGTGCCAGCAGCTCCCTGGACAGAGAAGCTTTCTTT,-,TRBJ1-1,TRBV9,12,-
CASSPLAGGGTGELFF,TGTGCCAGCAGCCCCCTAGCGGGAGGCGGGACCGGGGAGCTGTTTTTT,TRBD2,TRBJ2-2,TRBV11-2,16,-
CASSFGGIYNEQFF,TGTGCCAGCAGCTTCGGCGGGATTTACAATGAGCAGTTCTTC,-,TRBJ2-1,TRBV7-2,14,-
CASSQVEVVLRLDTQYF,TGTGCCAGCAGCCAGGTTGAGGTCGTCCTCCGATTAGATACGCAGTATTTT,-,TRBJ2-3,TRBV4-2,17,once
CASSPQGAIGNTIYF,TGTGCCAGCTCACCACAGGGGGCGATTGGAAACACCATATATTTT,TRBD1,TRBJ1-3,TRBV18,15,-
CASSLATGGSYEQYF,TGTGCCAGCAGCTTAGCTACAGGGGGGTCCTACGAGCAGTACTTC,TRBD1,TRBJ2-7,TRBV7-9,15,-
CSVTGLIDEQYF,TGCAGCGTAACAGGGTTAATCGACGAGCAGTACTTC,-,TRBJ2-7,TRBV29-1,12,-
CASRMTRGAYEQYF,TGTGCCAGCAGAATGACCCGGGGAGCCTACGAGCAGTACTTC,-,TRBJ2-7,TRBV6-5,14,-
CAWSVGDSGYNEQFF,TGTGCCTGGAGTGTAGGCGACTCCGGTTACAATGAGCAGTTCTTC,-,TRBJ2-1,TRBV30,15,-
CAWSVGGVVAEAFF,TGTGCCTGGAGTGTCGGGGGAGTGGTGGCTGAAGCTTTCTTT,-,TRBJ1-1,TRBV30,14,-